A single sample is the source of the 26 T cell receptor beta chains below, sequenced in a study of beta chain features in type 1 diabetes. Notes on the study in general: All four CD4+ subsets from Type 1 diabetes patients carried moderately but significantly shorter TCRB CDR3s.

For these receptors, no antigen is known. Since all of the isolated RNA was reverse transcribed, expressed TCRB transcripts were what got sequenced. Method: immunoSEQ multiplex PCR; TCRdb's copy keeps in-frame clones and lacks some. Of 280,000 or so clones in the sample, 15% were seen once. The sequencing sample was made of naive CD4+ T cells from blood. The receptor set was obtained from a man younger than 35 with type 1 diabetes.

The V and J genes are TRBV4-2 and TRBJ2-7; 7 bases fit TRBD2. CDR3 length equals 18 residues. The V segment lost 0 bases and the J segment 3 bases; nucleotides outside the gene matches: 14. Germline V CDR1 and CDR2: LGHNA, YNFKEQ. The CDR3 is CASSQEVSGTTSFYEQYF. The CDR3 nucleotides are TGTGCCAGCAGCCAAGAGGTCAGCGGGACCACGAGTTTCTACGAGCAGTACTTC.

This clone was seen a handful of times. CDR3 residues: CSARIGDTQYF. The CDR3 DNA follows: TGCAGTGCTAGAATTGGCGATACGCAGTATTTT. The chain is built from TRBV20-1 and TRBJ2-3; D is unresolved. Between the trimmed V and J ends, which lost 2 bases and 6 bases, there was a span of 6 bases. Germline values: CDR1 DFQATT, CDR2 SNEGSKA (reference sequence). CDR3 length: 11 residues.

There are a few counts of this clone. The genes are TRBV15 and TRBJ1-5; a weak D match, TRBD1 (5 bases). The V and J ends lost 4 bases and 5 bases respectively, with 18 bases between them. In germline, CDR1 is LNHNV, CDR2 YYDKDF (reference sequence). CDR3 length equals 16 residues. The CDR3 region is CATSTSLGAGDQPQHF. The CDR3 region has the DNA TGTGCCACCAGCACCTCCTTAGGGGCTGGGGATCAGCCCCAGCATTTT.

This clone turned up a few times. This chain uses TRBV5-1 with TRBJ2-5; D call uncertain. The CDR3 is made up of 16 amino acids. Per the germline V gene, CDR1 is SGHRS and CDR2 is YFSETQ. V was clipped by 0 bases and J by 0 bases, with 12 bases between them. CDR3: CASSLVSGGHQETQYF. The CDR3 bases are TGCGCCAGCAGCTTGGTGTCTGGCGGCCACCAAGAGACCCAGTACTTC.

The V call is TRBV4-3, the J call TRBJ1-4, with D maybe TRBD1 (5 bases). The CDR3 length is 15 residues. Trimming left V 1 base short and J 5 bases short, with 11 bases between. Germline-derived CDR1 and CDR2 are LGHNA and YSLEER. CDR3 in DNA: TGCGCCAGCAGCCAAGTATCCCGGGGGAATGAAAAACTGTTTTTT. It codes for CASSQVSRGNEKLFF.

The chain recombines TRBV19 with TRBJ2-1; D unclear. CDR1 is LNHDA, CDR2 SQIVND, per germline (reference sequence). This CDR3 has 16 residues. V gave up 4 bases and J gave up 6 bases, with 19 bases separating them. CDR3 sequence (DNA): TGTGCCAGTAGTAGAGCATCTACACAGTTGTCCAATGAGCAGTTCTTC. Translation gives CASSRASTQLSNEQFF.

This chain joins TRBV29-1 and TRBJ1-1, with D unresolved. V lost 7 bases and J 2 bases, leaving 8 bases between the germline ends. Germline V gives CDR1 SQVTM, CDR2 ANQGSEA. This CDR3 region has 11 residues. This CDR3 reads CSAQQNTEAFF. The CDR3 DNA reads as TGCAGCGCCCAACAAAACACTGAAGCTTTCTTT.

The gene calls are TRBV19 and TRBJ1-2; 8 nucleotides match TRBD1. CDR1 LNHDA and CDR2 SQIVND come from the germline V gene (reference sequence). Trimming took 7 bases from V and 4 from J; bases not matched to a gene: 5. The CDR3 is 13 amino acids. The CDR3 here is CASNTGTGYGYTF. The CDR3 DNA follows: TGTGCCAGTAACACGGGGACAGGCTATGGCTACACCTTC.

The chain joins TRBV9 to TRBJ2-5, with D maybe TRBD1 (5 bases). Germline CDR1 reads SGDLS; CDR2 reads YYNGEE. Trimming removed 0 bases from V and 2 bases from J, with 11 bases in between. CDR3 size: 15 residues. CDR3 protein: CASSVGYRGQETQYF. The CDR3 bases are TGTGCCAGCAGCGTAGGATATAGGGGACAAGAGACCCAGTACTTC.

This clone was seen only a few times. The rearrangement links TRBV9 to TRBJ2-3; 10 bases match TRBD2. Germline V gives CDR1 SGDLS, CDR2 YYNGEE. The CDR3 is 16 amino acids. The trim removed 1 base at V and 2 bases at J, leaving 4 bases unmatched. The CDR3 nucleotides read TGTGCCAGCAGCGTAACAGCGGGGGGGGACACAGATACGCAGTATTTT. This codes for CASSVTAGGDTDTQYF.

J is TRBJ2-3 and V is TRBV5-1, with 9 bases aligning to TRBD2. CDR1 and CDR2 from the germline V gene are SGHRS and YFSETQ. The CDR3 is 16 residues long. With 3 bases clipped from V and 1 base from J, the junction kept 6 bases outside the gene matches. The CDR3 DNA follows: TGCGCCAGCAGCTGGGGACGGACTAGCGGCACAGATACGCAGTATTTT. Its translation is CASSWGRTSGTDTQYF.

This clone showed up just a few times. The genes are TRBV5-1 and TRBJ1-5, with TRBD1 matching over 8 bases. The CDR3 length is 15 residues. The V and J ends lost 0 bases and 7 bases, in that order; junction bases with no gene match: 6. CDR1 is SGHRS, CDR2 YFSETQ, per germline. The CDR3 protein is CASSLGGQVGQPQHF. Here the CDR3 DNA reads TGCGCCAGCAGCTTGGGGGGACAGGTCGGCCAGCCCCAGCATTTT.

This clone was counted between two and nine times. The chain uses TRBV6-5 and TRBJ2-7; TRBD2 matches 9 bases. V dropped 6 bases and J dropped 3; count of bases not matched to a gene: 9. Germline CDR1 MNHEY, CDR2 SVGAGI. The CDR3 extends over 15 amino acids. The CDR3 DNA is TGTGCCAGCAGAACCACCGGGACTAGCTACTACGAGCAGTACTTC. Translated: CASRTTGTSYYEQYF.

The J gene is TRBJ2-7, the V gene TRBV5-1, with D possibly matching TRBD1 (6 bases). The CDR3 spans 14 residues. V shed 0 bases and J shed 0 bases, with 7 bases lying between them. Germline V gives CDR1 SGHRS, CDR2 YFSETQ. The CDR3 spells CASSLEDSSYEQYF. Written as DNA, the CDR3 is TGCGCCAGCAGCTTGGAGGACAGCTCCTACGAGCAGTACTTC.

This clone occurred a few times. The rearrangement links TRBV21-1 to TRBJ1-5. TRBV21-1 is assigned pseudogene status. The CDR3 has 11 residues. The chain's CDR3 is CASAYNQPQHF. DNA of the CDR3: TGTGCCAGCGCCTACAATCAGCCCCAGCATTTT.

The DNA for the CDR3 is TGCAGCGTTTCTTTCGGGGTGGATCAGCCCCAGCATTTT. Translated, it gives CSVSFGVDQPQHF. The chain joins TRBV29-1 to TRBJ1-5, with D unresolved. V was trimmed by 5 bases and J by 5 bases, leaving 13 bases between them. The CDR3 extends over 13 amino acids. The V gene's germline CDR1 is SQVTM and CDR2 ANQGSEA. The variable domain in full, completed from reference TRBV29-1 and TRBJ1-5, reads SAVISQKPSRDICQRGTSLTIQCQVDSQVTMMFWYRQQPGQSLTLIATANQGSEATYESGFVIDKFPISRPNLTFSTLTVSNMSPEDSSIYLCSVSFGVDQPQHFGDGTRLSIL.

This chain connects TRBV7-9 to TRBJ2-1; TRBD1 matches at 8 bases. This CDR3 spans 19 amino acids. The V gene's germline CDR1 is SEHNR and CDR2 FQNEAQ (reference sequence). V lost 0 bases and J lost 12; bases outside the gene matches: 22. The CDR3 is CASSLAPPRDRGKPRGQFF. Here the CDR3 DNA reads TGTGCCAGCAGCTTAGCACCCCCCCGCGACAGGGGAAAGCCCCGGGGGCAGTTCTTC. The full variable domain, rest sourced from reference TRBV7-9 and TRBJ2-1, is DTGVSQNPRHKITKRGQNVTFRCDPISEHNRLYWYRQTLGQGPEFLTYFQNEAQLEKSRLLSDRFSAERPKGSFSTLEIQRTEQGDSAMYLCASSLAPPRDRGKPRGQFFGPGTRLTVL.

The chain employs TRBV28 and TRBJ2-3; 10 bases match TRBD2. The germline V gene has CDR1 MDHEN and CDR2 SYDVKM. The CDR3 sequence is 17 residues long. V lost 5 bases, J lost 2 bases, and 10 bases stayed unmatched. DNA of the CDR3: TGTGCCAGCAGTCAAAGCGGGAGGGCCCGTTCCACAGATACGCAGTATTTT. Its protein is CASSQSGRARSTDTQYF.

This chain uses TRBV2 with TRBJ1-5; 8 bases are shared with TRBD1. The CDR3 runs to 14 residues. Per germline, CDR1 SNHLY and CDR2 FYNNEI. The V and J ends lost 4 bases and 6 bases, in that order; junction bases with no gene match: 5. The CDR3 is CASSGSRGLQPQHF. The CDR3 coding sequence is TGTGCCAGCAGTGGATCCAGGGGGCTTCAGCCCCAGCATTTT.

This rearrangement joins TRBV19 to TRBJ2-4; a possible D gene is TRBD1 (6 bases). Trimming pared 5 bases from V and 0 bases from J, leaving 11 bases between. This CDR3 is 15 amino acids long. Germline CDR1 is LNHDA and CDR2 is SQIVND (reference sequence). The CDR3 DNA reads TGTGCCAGTAGTCCTCAGGGGCTAGCCAAAAACATTCAGTACTTC. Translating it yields CASSPQGLAKNIQYF.

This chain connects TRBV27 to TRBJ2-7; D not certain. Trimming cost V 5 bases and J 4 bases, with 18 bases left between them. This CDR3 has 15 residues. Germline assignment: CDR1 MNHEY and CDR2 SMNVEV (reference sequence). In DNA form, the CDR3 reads TGTGCCAGCAGTCCGACCTTATCTCGGGTATACGAGCAGTACTTC. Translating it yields CASSPTLSRVYEQYF.

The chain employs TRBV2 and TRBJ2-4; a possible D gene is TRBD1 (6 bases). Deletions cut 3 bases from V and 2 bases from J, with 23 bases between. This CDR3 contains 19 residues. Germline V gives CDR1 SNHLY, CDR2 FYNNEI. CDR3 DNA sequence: TGTGCCAGCAGTGATAGTGGCCTCCGGCAGGGGAATTCCAAAAACATTCAGTACTTC. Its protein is CASSDSGLRQGNSKNIQYF. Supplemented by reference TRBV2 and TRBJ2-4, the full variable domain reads EPEVTQTPSHQVTQMGQEVILRCVPISNHLYFYWYRQILGQKVEFLVSFYNNEISEKSEIFDDQFSVERPDGSNFTLKIRSTKLEDSAMYFCASSDSGLRQGNSKNIQYFGAGTRLSVL.

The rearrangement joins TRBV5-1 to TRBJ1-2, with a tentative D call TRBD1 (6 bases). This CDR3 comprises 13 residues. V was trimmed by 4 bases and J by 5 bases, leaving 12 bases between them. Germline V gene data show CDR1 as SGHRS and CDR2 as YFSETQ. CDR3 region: CASSADSEYGYTF. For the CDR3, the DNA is TGCGCCAGCAGCGCGGACAGCGAGTATGGCTACACCTTC.

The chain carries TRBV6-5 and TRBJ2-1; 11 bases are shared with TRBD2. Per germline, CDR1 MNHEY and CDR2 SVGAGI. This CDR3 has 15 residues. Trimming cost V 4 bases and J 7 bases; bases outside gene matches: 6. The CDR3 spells CASSSTSGTGNEQFF. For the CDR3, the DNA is TGTGCCAGCAGTTCGACTAGCGGGACGGGTAATGAGCAGTTCTTC.

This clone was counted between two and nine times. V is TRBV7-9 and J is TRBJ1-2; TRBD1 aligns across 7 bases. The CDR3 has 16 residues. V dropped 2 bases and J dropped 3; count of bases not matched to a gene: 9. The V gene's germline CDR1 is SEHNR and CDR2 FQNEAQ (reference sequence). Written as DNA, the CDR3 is TGTGCCAGCAGCTTAAACCCGGGACAGACCTACTATGGCTACACCTTC. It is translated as CASSLNPGQTYYGYTF.

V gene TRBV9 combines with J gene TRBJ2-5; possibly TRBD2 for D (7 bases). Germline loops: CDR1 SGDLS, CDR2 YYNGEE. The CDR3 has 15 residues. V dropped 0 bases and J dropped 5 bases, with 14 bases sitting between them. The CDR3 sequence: CASSVEGGGGETQYF. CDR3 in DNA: TGTGCCAGCAGCGTAGAGGGAGGGGGAGGTGAGACCCAGTACTTC.